This T cell receptor beta chain was observed in a study of blood T cell repertoires in COVID-19. Study context: Acute and convalescent COVID-19 specimens originated in the United States, Italy and Spain. The analysed material was cDNA or gDNA that came from T cells, B-cell-depleted T cells, or PBMCs.

The authors' processing: Amplification with reference gene primers provided the estimates of nucleated cell counts. Sequencing used immunoSEQ multiplex PCR; TCRdb keeps in-frame clones, though not all of them. D and trimming were read from the DNA, whereas the V and J calls and clone size are those reported in that table. The sample lists around 65,000 clones, 81% seen once, with around 9.2% in the top ten. The CDR3 runs to 18 residues. The ends lost 0 bases at V and 7 bases at J; junction bases unmatched: 14. CDR1 is MGHRA, CDR2 YSYEKL, per germline. This chain joins TRBV4-1 and TRBJ2-7; TRBD1 matches 11 bases. Sequenced sample: peripheral blood. The sequence came from a human donor in a cohort sampled during active COVID-19. The CDR3 DNA reads TGCGCCAGCAGCCAAGACCCCCTGAGCGGACAGGGGGCTCTAGAGCAGTACTTC. Translated, it gives CASSQDPLSGQGALEQYF.